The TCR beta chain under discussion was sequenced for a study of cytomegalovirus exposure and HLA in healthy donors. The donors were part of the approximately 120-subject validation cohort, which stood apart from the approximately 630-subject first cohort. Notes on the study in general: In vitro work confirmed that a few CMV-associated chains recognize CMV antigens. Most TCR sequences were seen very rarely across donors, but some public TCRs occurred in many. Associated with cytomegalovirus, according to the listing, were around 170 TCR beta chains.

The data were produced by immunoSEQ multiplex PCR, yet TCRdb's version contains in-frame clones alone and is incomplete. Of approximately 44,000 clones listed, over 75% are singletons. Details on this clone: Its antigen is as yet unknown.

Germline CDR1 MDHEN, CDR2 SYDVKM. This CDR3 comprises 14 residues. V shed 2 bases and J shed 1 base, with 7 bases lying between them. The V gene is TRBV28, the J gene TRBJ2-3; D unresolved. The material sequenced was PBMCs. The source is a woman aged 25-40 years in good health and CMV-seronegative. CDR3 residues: CASSLHRGTDTQYF. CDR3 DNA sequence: TGTGCCAGCAGTTTACACCGGGGCACAGATACGCAGTATTTT.